One and the same sample provided the 27 T cell receptor beta chains below, sequenced in a study of regulatory T cells in long-lasting Graves disease (dated by TCRdb to about 2021). Libraries came from multiplex PCR. TCRdb names Illumina HiSeq 4000 as the instrument used. To build TCR beta libraries, CDR3 regions were amplified by Arm-PCR using iRepertoire HTBI primers. TCRdb reworked the public reads: Q25 trimming with fastp, MiXCR clone assembly, productive beta chains retained. CDR3 protein sequences are deduplicated, and each keeps its most common genes and DNA. The sample table contains 350,000 to 500,000 distinct CDR3 sequences; only one count was recorded for 21% of them. The ten largest make up roughly an eighth of the sample. Per the publication, the time point label means: persistent/refractory GD, antithyroid drugs over 5 years with positive TRAb. For both TCR sequencing and RNA sequencing, RNA was extracted from PBMCs in TRIzol.

Sequencing used peripheral blood mononuclear cells (PBMCs), obtained when the disease was refractory, from a patient treated with antithyroid drugs. Receptors were obtained from a female donor with Graves disease.

A note on this clonotype: The CDR3 end shows no conserved phenylalanine or tryptophan, and so a read error is likely. V usage is TRBV2 and J usage is TRBJ2-7; D is possibly TRBD1 (6 bases). The ends were cut back, 6 bases at V and 0 bases at J, with 12 bases in the middle. Looked up from germline, CDR1 is SNHLY and CDR2 is FYNNEI. CDR3 length: 14 amino acids. Written as DNA, the CDR3 is TGTGCCAGCAGACAGGGAAAGGGCTCCTACGAGCAGTACTCC. Encoded protein: CASRQGKGSYEQYS.

This clonotype was found a few times. J is TRBJ2-7 and V is TRBV5-1; TRBD2 matches 14 bases. The germline V gene encodes CDR1 SGHRS and CDR2 YFSETQ. The length of the CDR3 is 15 residues. Trimming cost V 4 bases and J 3 bases; bases outside gene matches: 3. The CDR3 loop is CASSNGTSGSYEQYF. Here the CDR3 DNA reads TGCGCCAGCAGCAATGGGACTAGCGGGAGCTACGAGCAGTACTTC.

The chain is built from TRBV2 and TRBJ2-1; D is unresolved. With 7 bases removed from V and 5 bases from J, the gap between germline ends came to 3 bases. The CDR3 sequence is 10 residues long. The V gene's germline CDR1 is SNHLY and CDR2 FYNNEI. CDR3 in amino acids: CASIHNEQFF. CDR3 sequence (DNA): TGTGCCAGCATCCACAATGAGCAGTTCTTC.

There are a few counts of this clonotype. The V and J genes are TRBV24-1 and TRBJ2-7, with a tentative D call TRBD1 (5 bases). V was shortened by 5 bases and J by 2 bases, with 9 bases between the two germline ends. The CDR3 sequence is 13 residues long. Germline CDR1 reads KGHDR; CDR2 reads SFDVKD. The CDR3 loop is CATSGDRTYEQYF. The DNA for the CDR3 is TGTGCCACCAGTGGAGACAGAACCTACGAGCAGTACTTC.

This clonotype was seen ten or more times. This chain links TRBV9 with TRBJ2-5; D gene ambiguous. Germline V gene data show CDR1 as SGDLS and CDR2 as YYNGEE. With 3 bases removed from V and 4 bases from J, the gap between germline ends came to 13 bases. The CDR3 spans 14 residues. CDR3 sequence reads: CASSAQSAVETQYF. DNA for the CDR3: TGTGCCAGCAGCGCCCAATCGGCCGTAGAGACCCAGTACTTC. The variable domain in full, with the rest retrieved from reference TRBV9 and TRBJ2-5, is DSGVTQTPKHLITATGQRVTLRCSPRSGDLSVYWYQQSLDQGLQFLIQYYNGEERAKGNILERFSAQQFPDLHSELNLSSLELGDSALYFCASSAQSAVETQYFGPGTRLLVL.

The chain combines TRBV28 with TRBJ2-3; 10 bases line up with TRBD2. Germline assignment: CDR1 MDHEN and CDR2 SYDVKM. V was clipped by 0 bases and J by 6 bases; unmatched bases: 9. CDR3 length: 17 amino acids. DNA of the CDR3: TGTGCCAGCAGTTTATGGGGTAGCGGGAGGATTACGGATACGCAGTATTTT. Protein: CASSLWGSGRITDTQYF.

Turning to this clonotype: A much larger clone is a single base away; this may be a read error. The genes are TRBV28 and TRBJ2-2, with D perhaps TRBD2 (6 bases). The germline V and J ends were trimmed by 6 bases and 1 base, with 12 bases remaining between them. CDR1 and CDR2 from the germline V gene are MDHEN and SYDVKM. This CDR3 has 15 residues. CDR3 sequence: CASSGGVKNTGELFF. Here the CDR3 DNA reads TGTGCCAGCAGCGGAGGGGTTAAGAACACCGGGGAGCTGTTTTTT.

This clonotype was detected a few times. The rearrangement links TRBV6-5 to TRBJ2-2; 16 positions agree with TRBD2. J gave up 7 bases and V 2 bases, and 4 bases lay outside the gene matches. The CDR3 covers 17 residues. CDR1 and CDR2 (germline): MNHEY, SVGAGI. In DNA form, the CDR3 reads TGTGCCAGCAGTTACGGGGGGACTAGCGGGAGGGTCGGGGAGCTGTTTTTT. It specifies CASSYGGTSGRVGELFF.

To note about this clonotype: This may come from a read error, since a much larger clone is one base off. The rearrangement links TRBV27 to TRBJ2-7, with 9 nucleotides matching TRBD1. Germline values: CDR1 MNHEY, CDR2 SMNVEV (reference sequence). Trimming at V came to 8 bases and at J to 5 bases, leaving 10 bases not matched to a gene. This CDR3 contains 14 residues. The CDR3 reads CASGPWDRDHEQYF. As DNA, the CDR3 is TGTGCCAGCGGTCCATGGGACAGGGACCACGAGCAGTACTTC.

There are a few counts of this clonotype. The J gene is TRBJ1-2, the V gene TRBV20-1; no definite D call. V lost 1 base to trimming and J lost 7 bases, with 13 bases between them. The germline V gene encodes CDR1 DFQATT and CDR2 SNEGSKA (reference sequence). This CDR3 contains 13 residues. The CDR3 DNA follows: TGCAGTGCTAGAGCTACCGGTTGGTTTGGCTACACCTTC. Translation gives CSARATGWFGYTF.

The V call is TRBV7-9, the J call TRBJ2-2; tentatively, D is TRBD1 (6 bases). CDR3 length: 12 residues. V lost 5 bases, J lost 7 bases, and 8 bases lay in between. CDR1 is SEHNR, CDR2 FQNEAQ, per germline (reference sequence). The DNA for the CDR3 is TGTGCCAGCAGCAGCAGGGGCGGGGAGCTGTTTTTT. This gives the protein CASSSRGGELFF.

This clonotype was counted many times. This chain connects TRBV2 to TRBJ2-3; TRBD2 agrees at 14 bases. V dropped 5 bases and J dropped 3; count of bases not matched to a gene: 7. Germline V lookup: CDR1 SNHLY, CDR2 FYNNEI. The CDR3 covers 17 residues. CDR3: CASSSGTSGRGTDTQYF. In DNA, the CDR3 is TGTGCCAGCAGTTCTGGGACTAGCGGGAGAGGTACAGATACGCAGTATTTT.

The rearrangement joins TRBV10-3 to TRBJ1-5; D perhaps matches TRBD1 (5 bases). This CDR3 comprises 13 residues. V lost 10 bases, J lost 10 bases, and 20 bases lay in between. Germline V gene lookup returns CDR1 ENHRY and CDR2 SYGVKD. In nucleotides, the CDR3 is TGTGCCACCGGACAACCCGCGGGTGGACCCCAGCATTTT. This gives the protein CATGQPAGGPQHF.

This clonotype was detected only a few times. The chain couples TRBV20-1 to TRBJ1-2; 10 bases map to TRBD1. There are 15 residues in the CDR3. The germline CDR1 and CDR2 sequences are DFQATT and SNEGSKA (reference sequence). The CDR3 DNA reads as TGCAGGCCCGGCGACAGGGGGCGCCGTAGCTATGGCTACACCTTC. Translated, it gives CRPGDRGRRSYGYTF.

This clonotype was seen repeatedly, ten times or more. The rearrangement uses TRBV2 and TRBJ1-5; TRBD1 agrees at 9 bases. After removal of 4 bases from V and 4 bases from J, the junction contained 2 bases not matched to a gene. The germline V gene has CDR1 SNHLY and CDR2 FYNNEI. This CDR3 has 14 amino acids. The CDR3 sequence is CASSGGTGNQPQHF. The CDR3 nucleotides are TGTGCCAGCAGTGGCGGGACAGGGAATCAGCCCCAGCATTTT.

For this clonotype: A much larger clone lies one base from this, so it may be a read error. The chain joins TRBV6-2 or TRBV6-3 to TRBJ1-2; 7 bases are shared with TRBD1. Germline CDR1 is MNHEY and CDR2 is SVGEGT. The V and J ends lost 6 bases and 12 bases, in that order; junction bases with no gene match: 19. CDR3 size: 15 residues. CDR3 protein: CASSPELQGWRGHTF. The CDR3 DNA reads TGTGCCAGCAGCCCGGAGCTACAGGGGTGGAGAGGCCACACCTTC.

The chain couples TRBV15 to TRBJ1-1; D possibly corresponds to TRBD1 (6 bases). Germline V gene data show CDR1 as LNHNV and CDR2 as YYDKDF (reference sequence). Trimming took off 1 base at V and 4 bases at J, with 16 bases between the two ends. The CDR3 is 16 residues long. Written as DNA, the CDR3 is TGTGCCACCAGCAGAGGTCCCGGGGGGCTCGGCACTGAAGCTTTCTTT. It codes for CATSRGPGGLGTEAFF.

V usage is TRBV29-1 and J usage is TRBJ2-1, with D possibly being TRBD2 (6 bases). CDR3 length: 14 residues. V was cut by 5 bases and J by 3 bases, with 14 bases left in between. Germline V lookup: CDR1 SQVTM, CDR2 ANQGSEA. CDR3 in amino acids: CSVRWGGGYNEQFF. CDR3 DNA: TGCAGCGTTCGTTGGGGAGGCGGCTACAATGAGCAGTTCTTC.

This clonotype was counted many times. The V call is TRBV12-3 or TRBV12-4, the J call TRBJ2-5; no definite D call. The CDR3 contains 11 residues. The ends were cut back, 2 bases at V and 3 bases at J, with 1 base in the middle. CDR3 DNA sequence: TGTGCCAGCAGTTTAAAAGAGACCCAGTACTTC. Amino acid sequence: CASSLKETQYF.

In regard to this clonotype: Given a much more abundant clone one base away, this may be a read error. The chain combines TRBV6-9 with TRBJ1-6, with TRBD1 matching over 7 bases. Germline assignment: CDR1 MNHGY and CDR2 SVAAGI. The CDR3 has 17 amino acids. Trimming took 4 bases from V and 7 from J; bases not matched to a gene: 13. CDR3 nucleotide sequence: TGTGCCAGCAGTTTCTGCCCCGGACAGGCTGGGAATTCACCCCTCCACTTT. Its translation: CASSFCPGQAGNSPLHF.

Ten or more counts support this clonotype. The rearrangement links TRBV2 to TRBJ2-7; D possibly corresponds to TRBD1 (7 bases). The CDR3 loop spans 14 amino acids. The V end lost 5 bases, the J end lost 4 bases, and 15 bases lay between the germline ends. Germline assignment: CDR1 SNHLY and CDR2 FYNNEI. The CDR3 bases are TGTGCCAGCAGTTCCTACAGGGGAGGTTACGAGCAGTACTTC. Its protein product is CASSSYRGGYEQYF.

This clonotype came up many times. The chain links TRBV2 to TRBJ1-4, with D possibly being TRBD1 (5 bases). Germline CDR1 SNHLY, CDR2 FYNNEI. The CDR3 has 14 amino acids. V gave up 7 bases and J gave up 8 bases, with 17 bases separating them. The CDR3 region is CASTLTGEEEKLFF. DNA of the CDR3: TGTGCCAGCACTCTGACGGGGGAGGAAGAAAAACTGTTTTTT.

The table lists this clonotype with many counts. For the CDR3, the DNA is TGTGCCAGCAGTTCGGGGACAGGGGCTATCTATGGCTACACCTTC. Amino acids: CASSSGTGAIYGYTF. The genes are TRBV27 and TRBJ1-2, with TRBD1 identical over 10 bases. This CDR3 spans 15 amino acids. After removal of 4 bases from V and 4 bases from J, the junction contained 6 bases not matched to a gene. Germline V lookup: CDR1 MNHEY, CDR2 SMNVEV (reference sequence).

Details on this clonotype: A much larger clone differs from this one at a single base, so this may be a read error. The chain recombines TRBV12-3 or TRBV12-4 with TRBJ1-1; a weak D match, TRBD1 (5 bases). This CDR3 region has 14 residues. CDR3 in DNA: TGTGCCAGCAGATTAGTGAGGGGGAACACTGAAGCTTTCTTT. The encoded protein is CASRLVRGNTEAFF.

This chain connects TRBV9 to TRBJ1-2, with a weak D call TRBD1 (5 bases). V lost 0 bases and J lost 8, with 23 bases in between. The CDR3 consists of 17 residues. Germline-derived CDR1 and CDR2 are SGDLS and YYNGEE. The CDR3 spells CASSVEFSRGHKDGYTF. The CDR3 DNA is TGTGCCAGCAGCGTAGAATTTTCGCGGGGCCATAAGGACGGCTACACCTTC.

This clonotype was seen repeatedly, ten times or more. The genes are TRBV30 and TRBJ1-1, with D tentatively TRBD1 (5 bases). Germline CDR1 is GTSNPN and CDR2 is SVGIG (reference sequence). The CDR3 has 13 amino acids. V dropped 4 bases and J dropped 8 bases, with 17 bases sitting between them. In DNA, the CDR3 is TGTGCCTGGAACCTTAAACCCAAGGGGGAAGCTTTCTTT. This encodes CAWNLKPKGEAFF.

The rearrangement uses TRBV4-1 and TRBJ2-2; D remains unclear. The CDR3 totals 15 residues. Germline CDR1 is MGHRA and CDR2 is YSYEKL. V was trimmed by 0 bases and J by 1 base, leaving 6 bases between them. This CDR3 is CASSQEVQNTGELFF. The CDR3 bases are TGCGCCAGCAGCCAAGAGGTGCAGAACACCGGGGAGCTGTTTTTT.